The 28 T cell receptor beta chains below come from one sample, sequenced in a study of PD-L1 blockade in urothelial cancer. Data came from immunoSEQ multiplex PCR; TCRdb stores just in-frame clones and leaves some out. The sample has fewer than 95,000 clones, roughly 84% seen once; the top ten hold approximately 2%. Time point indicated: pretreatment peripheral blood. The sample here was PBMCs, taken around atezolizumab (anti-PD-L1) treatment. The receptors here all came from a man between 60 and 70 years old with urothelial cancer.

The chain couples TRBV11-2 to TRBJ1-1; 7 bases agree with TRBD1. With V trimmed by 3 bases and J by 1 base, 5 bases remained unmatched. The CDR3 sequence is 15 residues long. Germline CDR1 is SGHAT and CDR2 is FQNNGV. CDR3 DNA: TGTGCCAGCAGCTTCCGACAGGGTCGGAACACTGAAGCTTTCTTT. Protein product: CASSFRQGRNTEAFF.

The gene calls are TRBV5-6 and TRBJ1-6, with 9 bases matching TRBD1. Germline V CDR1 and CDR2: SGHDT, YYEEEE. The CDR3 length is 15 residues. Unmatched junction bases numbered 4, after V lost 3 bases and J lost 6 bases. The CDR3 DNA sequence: TGTGCCAGCAGCTATCAACAGGGGGCTAATTCACCCCTCCACTTT. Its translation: CASSYQQGANSPLHF.

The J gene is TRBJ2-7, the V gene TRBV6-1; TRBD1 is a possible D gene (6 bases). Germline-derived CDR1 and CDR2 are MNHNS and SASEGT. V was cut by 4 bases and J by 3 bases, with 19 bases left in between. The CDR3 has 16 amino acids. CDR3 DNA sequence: TGTGCCAGCAGTGCCACCGACAGGTTGGGGCACTACGAGCAGTACTTC. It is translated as CASSATDRLGHYEQYF.

This chain's CDR3 is CASSQGQARHEQYF. As DNA, the CDR3 is TGTGCCAGCTCACAGGGACAAGCGAGGCACGAGCAGTACTTC. V gene TRBV18 combines with J gene TRBJ2-7; perhaps TRBD1 as D (6 bases). From germline, CDR1 is KGHSH and CDR2 LQKENI. Trimming cost V 4 bases and J 5 bases, with 15 bases left between them. The CDR3 covers 14 residues.

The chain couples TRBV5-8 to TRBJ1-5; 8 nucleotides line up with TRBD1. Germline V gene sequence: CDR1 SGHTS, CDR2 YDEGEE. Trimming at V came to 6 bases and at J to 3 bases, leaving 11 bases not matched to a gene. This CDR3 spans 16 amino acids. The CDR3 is CASTETGTGLNQPQHF. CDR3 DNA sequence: TGTGCCAGCACCGAAACCGGGACAGGACTCAATCAGCCCCAGCATTTT.

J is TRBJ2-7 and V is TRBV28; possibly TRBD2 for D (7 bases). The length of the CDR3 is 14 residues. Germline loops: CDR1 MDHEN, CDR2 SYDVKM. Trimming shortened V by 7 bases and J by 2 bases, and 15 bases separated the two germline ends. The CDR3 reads CASTFFGGPYEQYF. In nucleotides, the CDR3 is TGTGCCAGCACCTTCTTCGGGGGGCCCTACGAGCAGTACTTC. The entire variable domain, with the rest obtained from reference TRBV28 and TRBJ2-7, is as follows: DVKVTQSSRYLVKRTGEKVFLECVQDMDHENMFWYRQDPGLGLRLIYFSYDVKMKEKGDIPEGYSVSREKKERFSLILESASTNQTSMYLCASTFFGGPYEQYFGPGTRLTVT.

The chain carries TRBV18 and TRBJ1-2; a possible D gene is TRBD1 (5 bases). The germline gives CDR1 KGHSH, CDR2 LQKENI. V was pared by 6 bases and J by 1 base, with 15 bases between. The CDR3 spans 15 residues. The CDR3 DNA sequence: TGTGCCAGCTCGCGCGGGACGGATTTTAACTATGGCTACACCTTC. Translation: CASSRGTDFNYGYTF.

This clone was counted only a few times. The chain's CDR3 is CASSTGAEAFF. The CDR3 bases are TGTGCCAGCAGTACAGGGGCTGAAGCTTTCTTT. The J gene is TRBJ1-1, the V gene TRBV6-5; TRBD1 agrees at 7 bases. Germline V gene data show CDR1 as MNHEY and CDR2 as SVGAGI. V was pared by 5 bases and J by 6 bases, with 0 bases of the junction left unmatched. This CDR3 has 11 amino acids.

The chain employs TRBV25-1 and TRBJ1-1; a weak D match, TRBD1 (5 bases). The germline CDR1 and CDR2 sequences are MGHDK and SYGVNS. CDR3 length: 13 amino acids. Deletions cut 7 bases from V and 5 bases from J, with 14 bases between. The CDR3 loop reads CASTPFGATEAFF. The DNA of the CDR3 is TGTGCCAGCACTCCCTTTGGGGCGACTGAAGCTTTCTTT.

CDR3 nucleotides: TGTGCCAGCAGCTTAACTGGACAGGGGGGGGCCGAGCAGTTCTTC. Translation: CASSLTGQGGAEQFF. This sequence joins TRBV7-3 and TRBJ2-1; TRBD1 aligns across 10 bases. J gave up 10 bases and V 0 bases, and 6 bases lay outside the gene matches. The CDR3 contains 15 residues. Germline CDR1 is SGHTA and CDR2 is FQGTGA.

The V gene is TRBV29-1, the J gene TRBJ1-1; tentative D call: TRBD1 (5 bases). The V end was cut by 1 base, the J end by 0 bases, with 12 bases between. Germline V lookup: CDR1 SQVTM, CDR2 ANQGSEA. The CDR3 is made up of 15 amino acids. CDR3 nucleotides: TGCAGCGTTGAAGTGGCCGACAGAGTGAACACTGAAGCTTTCTTT. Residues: CSVEVADRVNTEAFF.

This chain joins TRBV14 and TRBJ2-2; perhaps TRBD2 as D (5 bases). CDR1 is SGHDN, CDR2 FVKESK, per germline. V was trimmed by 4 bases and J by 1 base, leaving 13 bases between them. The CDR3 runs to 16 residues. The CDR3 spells CASSRDTRLNTGELFF. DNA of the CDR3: TGTGCCAGCAGCCGAGACACTAGATTGAACACCGGGGAGCTGTTTTTT. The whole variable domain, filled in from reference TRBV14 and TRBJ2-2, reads EAGVTQFPSHSVIEKGQTVTLRCDPISGHDNLYWYRRVMGKEIKFLLHFVKESKQDESGMPNNRFLAERTGGTYSTLKVQPAELEDSGVYFCASSRDTRLNTGELFFGEGSRLTVL.

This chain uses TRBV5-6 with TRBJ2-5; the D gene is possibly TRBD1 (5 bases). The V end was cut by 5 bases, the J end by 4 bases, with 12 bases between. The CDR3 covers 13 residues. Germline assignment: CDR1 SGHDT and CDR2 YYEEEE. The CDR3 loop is CASSPMGPETQYF. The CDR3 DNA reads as TGTGCCAGCAGTCCGATGGGGCCAGAGACCCAGTACTTC.

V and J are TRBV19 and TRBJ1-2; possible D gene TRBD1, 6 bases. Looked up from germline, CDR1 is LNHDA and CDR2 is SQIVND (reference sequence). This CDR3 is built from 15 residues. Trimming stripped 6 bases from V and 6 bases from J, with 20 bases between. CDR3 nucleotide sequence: TGTGCCAGTAGGCCAAGGGGGGGCGGATCTCATGGCTACACCTTC. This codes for CASRPRGGGSHGYTF. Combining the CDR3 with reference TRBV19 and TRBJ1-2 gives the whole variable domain DGGITQSPKYLFRKEGQNVTLSCEQNLNHDAMYWYRQDPGQGLRLIYYSQIVNDFQKGDIAEGYSVSREKKESFPLTVTSAQKNPTAFYLCASRPRGGGSHGYTFGSGTRLTVV.

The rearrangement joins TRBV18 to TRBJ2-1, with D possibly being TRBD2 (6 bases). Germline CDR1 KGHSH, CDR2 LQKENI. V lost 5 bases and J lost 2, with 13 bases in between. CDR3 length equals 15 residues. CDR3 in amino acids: CASSKAGGTYNEQFF. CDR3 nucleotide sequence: TGTGCCAGCTCAAAAGCCGGGGGAACCTACAATGAGCAGTTCTTC.

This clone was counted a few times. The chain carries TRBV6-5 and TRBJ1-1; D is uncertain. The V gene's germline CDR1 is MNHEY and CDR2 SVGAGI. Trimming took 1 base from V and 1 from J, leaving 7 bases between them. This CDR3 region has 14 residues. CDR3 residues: CASSYWPRNTEAFF. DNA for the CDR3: TGTGCCAGCAGTTACTGGCCCAGGAACACTGAAGCTTTCTTT.

The CDR3 nucleotides read TGTGCCTGGAGTCCCCTCACAGGGGTTACGTACAATGAGCAGTTCTTC. Its protein product is CAWSPLTGVTYNEQFF. V is TRBV30 and J is TRBJ2-1; 7 bases line up with TRBD1. The length of the CDR3 is 16 residues. CDR1 is GTSNPN and CDR2 is SVGIG in the germline V gene (reference sequence). V shed 2 bases, J shed 4 bases, and the junction held 11 bases outside the gene matches.

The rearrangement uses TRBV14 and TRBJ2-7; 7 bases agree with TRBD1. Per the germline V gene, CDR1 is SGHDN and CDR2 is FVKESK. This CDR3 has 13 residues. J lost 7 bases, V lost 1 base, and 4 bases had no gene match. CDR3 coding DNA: TGTGCCAGCAGCCAAGTACAGGGGACGGAGCAGTACTTC. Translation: CASSQVQGTEQYF. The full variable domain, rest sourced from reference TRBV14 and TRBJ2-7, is EAGVTQFPSHSVIEKGQTVTLRCDPISGHDNLYWYRRVMGKEIKFLLHFVKESKQDESGMPNNRFLAERTGGTYSTLKVQPAELEDSGVYFCASSQVQGTEQYFGPGTRLTVT.

The CDR3 DNA reads as TGTGCCAGCAGCCGCCCTAGCTCCTACAATGAGCAGTTCTTC. Its translation is CASSRPSSYNEQFF. This rearrangement joins TRBV14 to TRBJ2-1; D remains ambiguous. Germline V gene data show CDR1 as SGHDN and CDR2 as FVKESK. The CDR3 contains 14 residues. V lost 4 bases, J lost 0 bases, and 7 bases lay in between.

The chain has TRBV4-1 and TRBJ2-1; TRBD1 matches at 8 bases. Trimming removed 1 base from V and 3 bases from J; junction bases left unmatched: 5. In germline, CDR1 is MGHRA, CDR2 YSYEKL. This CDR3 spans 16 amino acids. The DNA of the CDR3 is TGCGCCAGCAGCCAAGCCAGGGGGCAAGGCTACAATGAGCAGTTCTTC. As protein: CASSQARGQGYNEQFF.

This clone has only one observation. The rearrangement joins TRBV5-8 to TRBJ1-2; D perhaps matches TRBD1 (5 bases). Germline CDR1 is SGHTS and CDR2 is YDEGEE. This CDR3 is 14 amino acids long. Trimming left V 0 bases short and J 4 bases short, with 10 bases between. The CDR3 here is CASSLVTVIYGYTF. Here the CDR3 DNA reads TGTGCCAGCAGCTTGGTGACAGTCATCTATGGCTACACCTTC.

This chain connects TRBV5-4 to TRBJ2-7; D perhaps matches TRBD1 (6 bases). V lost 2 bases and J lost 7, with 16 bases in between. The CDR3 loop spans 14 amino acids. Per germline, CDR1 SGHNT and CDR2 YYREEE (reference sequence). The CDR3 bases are TGTGCCAGCAGCTTCTCTAGGGGGAAACTAGAGCAGTACTTC. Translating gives CASSFSRGKLEQYF.

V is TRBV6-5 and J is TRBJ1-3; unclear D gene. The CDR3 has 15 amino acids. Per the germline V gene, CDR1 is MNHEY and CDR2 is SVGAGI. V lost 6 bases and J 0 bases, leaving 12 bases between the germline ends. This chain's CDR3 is CASSPDGGSGNTIYF. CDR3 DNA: TGTGCCAGCAGCCCGGATGGAGGCTCTGGAAACACCATATATTTT.

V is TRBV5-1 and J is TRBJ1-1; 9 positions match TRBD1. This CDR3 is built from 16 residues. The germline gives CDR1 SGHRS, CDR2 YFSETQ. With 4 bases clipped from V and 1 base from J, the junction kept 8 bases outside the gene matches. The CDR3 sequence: CASSPEDRGRNTEAFF. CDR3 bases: TGCGCCAGCAGCCCGGAGGACAGGGGAAGGAACACTGAAGCTTTCTTT.

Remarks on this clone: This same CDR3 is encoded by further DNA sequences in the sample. The CDR3 bases are TGTGCCAGCAGTTACTCGGGACAGGGGACCTACGAGCAGTACTTC. Translated, it gives CASSYSGQGTYEQYF. V is TRBV6-5 and J is TRBJ2-7; 10 bases are a match to TRBD1. The J segment lost 2 bases and the V segment lost 0 bases, leaving 1 base of the junction unmatched. The length of the CDR3 is 15 residues. Germline V gives CDR1 MNHEY, CDR2 SVGAGI.

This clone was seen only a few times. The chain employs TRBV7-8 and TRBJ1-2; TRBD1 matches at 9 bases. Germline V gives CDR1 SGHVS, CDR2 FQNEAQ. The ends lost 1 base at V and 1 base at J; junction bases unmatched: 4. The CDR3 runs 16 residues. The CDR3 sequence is CASSLGTGAINYGYTF. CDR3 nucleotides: TGTGCCAGCAGCTTAGGGACAGGGGCTATTAACTATGGCTACACCTTC.

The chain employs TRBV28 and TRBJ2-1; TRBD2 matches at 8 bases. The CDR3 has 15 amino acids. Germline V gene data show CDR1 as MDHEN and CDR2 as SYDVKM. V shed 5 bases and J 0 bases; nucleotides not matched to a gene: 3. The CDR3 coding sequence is TGTGCCAGCAGTACGCGGGAGGACTCCTACAATGAGCAGTTCTTC. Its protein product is CASSTREDSYNEQFF.

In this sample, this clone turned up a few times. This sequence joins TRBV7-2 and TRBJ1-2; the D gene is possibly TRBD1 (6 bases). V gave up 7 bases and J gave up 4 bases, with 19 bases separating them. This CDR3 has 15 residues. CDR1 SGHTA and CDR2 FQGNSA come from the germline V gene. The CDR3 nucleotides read TGTGCCAGCACCAACAGACAGGACCCCATCTATGGCTACACCTTC. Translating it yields CASTNRQDPIYGYTF.